The 26 T cell receptor beta chains below were found in one sample sequenced in a study of T cells in Graves' hyperthyroidism and ophthalmopathy. From RNA transcripts, TCR beta CDR3 regions were amplified. A set of HTBI primers served as the primers for a first-round RT-PCR of the TCR CDR3. TCRdb recomputed calls from the multiplex PCR reads with MiXCR, one row per CDR3 protein. The sample has about 580,000 distinct CDR3 sequences, approximately 13% seen once; the top ten hold 5% to 7%. The sample was blood. The receptors shown here come from a woman aged 25 to 45 with Graves' hyperthyroidism that later progressed to Graves' ophthalmopathy.

This clonotype was recorded a few times. The chain recombines TRBV24-1 with TRBJ2-4; 13 positions agree with TRBD2. The CDR3 is 23 residues long. After removal of 5 bases from V and 0 bases from J, the junction contained 21 bases not matched to a gene. Germline CDR1 KGHDR, CDR2 SFDVKD. The CDR3 sequence: CATSALAGLAGHSSLLAKNIQYF. The CDR3 DNA follows: TGTGCCACCAGTGCCCTAGCGGGACTAGCGGGGCATAGCTCCCTACTAGCCAAAAACATTCAGTACTTC.

This clonotype was observed at least ten times. This sequence joins TRBV3-1 and TRBJ2-7; unclear D gene. This CDR3 has 16 amino acids. V was cut by 0 bases and J by 0 bases, with 12 bases left in between. CDR1 is LGHDT, CDR2 YNNKEL, per germline (reference sequence). The CDR3 protein is CASSQDPTRNSYEQYF. In DNA form, the CDR3 reads TGTGCCAGCAGCCAAGATCCCACCCGAAACTCCTACGAGCAGTACTTC.

This clonotype was detected ten times or more. This chain uses TRBV9 with TRBJ2-7; 8 nucleotides agree with TRBD2. Germline CDR1 reads SGDLS; CDR2 reads YYNGEE. This CDR3 spans 14 amino acids. Losses at the gene ends were 6 bases for V and 3 bases for J; bases not matched to a gene: 8. CDR3 bases: TGTGCCAGCAATTCGGGACTAGGGGACTACGAGCAGTACTTC. It translates to CASNSGLGDYEQYF.

This clonotype was counted at least ten times. This chain connects TRBV20-1 to TRBJ2-3; 8 bases line up with TRBD2. Germline V gene data show CDR1 as DFQATT and CDR2 as SNEGSKA (reference sequence). J lost 10 bases, V lost 1 base, and 10 bases had no gene match. The length of the CDR3 is 14 residues. The CDR3 coding sequence is TGCAGTGCTAGAGGTGGTGATAGCGGGGCCCCGCAGTATTTT. It yields the protein CSARGGDSGAPQYF.

A few counts support this clonotype. The rearrangement uses TRBV19 and TRBJ1-4; no clear D. The length of the CDR3 is 14 residues. Germline loops: CDR1 LNHDA, CDR2 SQIVND (reference sequence). V dropped 8 bases and J dropped 1 base, with 11 bases sitting between them. This chain's CDR3 is CASAGWQTNEKLFF. CDR3 DNA: TGTGCCAGTGCCGGGTGGCAAACTAATGAAAAACTGTTTTTT.

This clonotype has ten or more counts. The rearrangement uses TRBV2 and TRBJ1-3; unclear D gene. Germline assignment: CDR1 SNHLY and CDR2 FYNNEI. Trimming took 9 bases from V and 2 from J, leaving 11 bases between them. The CDR3 totals 13 residues. CDR3: CARQYAPGNTIYF. The CDR3 DNA reads as TGTGCCAGACAATACGCCCCTGGAAACACCATATATTTT.

The rearrangement links TRBV5-5 to TRBJ2-2, with 12 positions matching TRBD2. The V and J ends lost 4 bases and 7 bases, in that order; junction bases with no gene match: 11. The CDR3 has 17 residues. The germline V gene has CDR1 SGHKS and CDR2 YYEKEE (reference sequence). The CDR3 DNA sequence: TGTGCCAGCAGCCTCCGGACTAGCGGGGAGGTAATCGGGGAGCTGTTTTTT. Translated: CASSLRTSGEVIGELFF.

This clonotype was found a few times. This chain uses TRBV29-1 with TRBJ2-7; TRBD2 aligns across 7 bases. V was clipped by 6 bases and J by 2 bases; unmatched bases: 16. This CDR3 is 16 amino acids long. The germline CDR1 and CDR2 sequences are SQVTM and ANQGSEA. The CDR3 is CSVPPTAGTSPYEQYF. Here the CDR3 DNA reads TGCAGCGTCCCCCCCACAGCGGGAACCTCACCCTACGAGCAGTACTTC.

This clonotype came up many times. The chain couples TRBV30 to TRBJ2-1; a weak D match, TRBD2 (5 bases). V lost 0 bases, J lost 12 bases, and 9 bases lay in between. CDR1 and CDR2 (germline): GTSNPN, SVGIG (reference sequence). This CDR3 is 11 amino acids long. The CDR3 DNA follows: TGTGCCTGGAGTGTAACGAGCGGGCAGTTCTTC. Its translation: CAWSVTSGQFF.

This clonotype was detected only a few times. The chain uses TRBV7-2 and TRBJ1-1; D is possibly TRBD1 (5 bases). CDR1 and CDR2 from the germline V gene are SGHTA and FQGNSA. The CDR3 has 17 amino acids. With 1 base removed from V and 4 bases from J, the gap between germline ends came to 19 bases. Here the CDR3 DNA reads TGTGCCAGCAGCTTAGACCGGGGCAGGGTGGGGAGCACTGAAGCTTTCTTT. This sequence encodes CASSLDRGRVGSTEAFF. The full variable domain, in which reference TRBV7-2 and TRBJ1-1 provide the parts outside the CDR3, is GAGVSQSPSNKVTEKGKDVELRCDPISGHTALYWYRQSLGQGLEFLIYFQGNSAPDKSGLPSDRFSAERTGGSVSTLTIQRTQQEDSAVYLCASSLDRGRVGSTEAFFGQGTRLTVV.

Remarks on this clonotype: A much larger clone lies a single base off, so this may be a read error. The rearrangement joins TRBV27 to TRBJ2-7; 7 nucleotides align to TRBD1. V was pared by 5 bases and J by 7 bases, with 8 bases of the junction left unmatched. Per the germline V gene, CDR1 is MNHEY and CDR2 is SMNVEV (reference sequence). The CDR3 totals 13 residues. CDR3 sequence (DNA): TGTGCCAGCAGTCCCGGGACAGCAGGGGAGCAGTACTTC. The encoded protein is CASSPGTAGEQYF.

V gene TRBV12-3 or TRBV12-4 combines with J gene TRBJ1-2; D is uncertain. The CDR3 spans 15 residues. Deletions cut 5 bases from V and 5 bases from J, with 18 bases between. The CDR3 DNA follows: TGTGCCAGCAGTCTTCTCATACCAGGACCTTATGGCTACACCTTC. It translates to CASSLLIPGPYGYTF.

The table lists this clonotype with many counts. The gene calls are TRBV6-2 or TRBV6-3 and TRBJ2-1; perhaps TRBD1 as D (5 bases). Between the trimmed V and J ends, which lost 8 bases and 5 bases, there was a span of 7 bases. The CDR3 spans 11 residues. Germline CDR1 MNHEY, CDR2 SVGEGT. In DNA form, the CDR3 reads TGTGCCAGCTGCAGGGACAATGAGCAGTTCTTC. This translates into CASCRDNEQFF.

This clonotype was found many times. The chain employs TRBV12-3 or TRBV12-4 and TRBJ2-5; TRBD2 matches at 8 bases. This CDR3 spans 18 amino acids. Trimming took 6 bases from V and 4 from J; bases not matched to a gene: 19. This chain's CDR3 is CASSLYGGQAGDGETQYF. The CDR3 bases are TGTGCCAGCAGCCTATACGGGGGTCAAGCGGGAGACGGAGAGACCCAGTACTTC.

This clonotype has ten or more counts. The chain is built from TRBV19 and TRBJ2-1; TRBD2 aligns across 10 bases. Germline values: CDR1 LNHDA, CDR2 SQIVND (reference sequence). V shed 4 bases and J 7 bases; nucleotides not matched to a gene: 10. The CDR3 has 16 amino acids. The CDR3 spells CASSNPLAGSRNEQFF. CDR3 DNA: TGTGCCAGTAGTAACCCACTAGCGGGATCGCGGAATGAGCAGTTCTTC.

The sample holds many counts of this clonotype. The chain carries TRBV19 and TRBJ2-1; a possible D gene is TRBD1 (6 bases). V was clipped by 3 bases and J by 4 bases, with 13 bases between them. CDR1 is LNHDA and CDR2 is SQIVND in the germline V gene (reference sequence). CDR3 length: 15 amino acids. CDR3 sequence reads: CASSIEKGVYNEQFF. The CDR3 DNA follows: TGTGCCAGTAGTATTGAAAAGGGGGTTTACAATGAGCAGTTCTTC.

The V gene is TRBV18, the J gene TRBJ1-5; TRBD1 agrees at 8 bases. CDR3 length: 15 amino acids. V shed 3 bases, J shed 6 bases, and the junction held 7 bases outside the gene matches. Per germline, CDR1 KGHSH and CDR2 LQKENI. The CDR3: CASSPTGGSLQPQHF. The CDR3 DNA sequence: TGTGCCAGCTCACCCACAGGGGGATCGCTTCAGCCCCAGCATTTT.

This clonotype was recorded many times. The chain joins TRBV7-2 to TRBJ2-7; D is perhaps TRBD2 (5 bases). V lost 5 bases, J lost 0 bases, and 14 bases lay in between. In germline, CDR1 is SGHTA, CDR2 FQGNSA. The CDR3 sequence is 15 residues long. The CDR3 DNA sequence: TGTGCCAGCAGCCAGGACGGGAAAAGCTCCTACGAGCAGTACTTC. Protein: CASSQDGKSSYEQYF.

This clonotype was detected ten times or more. The chain has TRBV27 and TRBJ1-1, with no clear D. The CDR3 totals 13 residues. V was shortened by 5 bases and J by 5 bases, with 12 bases between the two germline ends. CDR1 and CDR2 (germline): MNHEY, SMNVEV (reference sequence). CDR3 bases: TGTGCCAGCAGTCGCGACGAGGGAACTGAAGCTTTCTTT. This codes for CASSRDEGTEAFF.

The V gene is TRBV24-1, the J gene TRBJ1-3; D gene unclear. The germline CDR1 and CDR2 sequences are KGHDR and SFDVKD. The V gene lost 10 bases and the J gene lost 0 bases, with 12 bases spanning the gap. The CDR3 contains 14 residues. CDR3 protein: CATSDTSSGNTIYF. DNA of the CDR3: TGTGCCACATCCGACACGTCCTCTGGAAACACCATATATTTT.

This clonotype came up many times. This CDR3 reads CASSATGSGNTEAFF. CDR3 bases: TGTGCCAGCAGCGCGACAGGTAGTGGAAACACTGAAGCTTTCTTT. V usage is TRBV9 and J usage is TRBJ1-1, with D possibly matching TRBD1 (6 bases). CDR3 length: 15 residues. From germline, CDR1 is SGDLS and CDR2 YYNGEE. Trimming removed 3 bases from V and 2 bases from J, with 14 bases in between.

The chain has TRBV4-2 and TRBJ1-2; a weak D match, TRBD1 (6 bases). Germline V gene sequence: CDR1 LGHNA, CDR2 YNFKEQ. CDR3 length: 14 amino acids. Trimming shortened V by 0 bases and J by 3 bases, and 8 bases separated the two germline ends. CDR3 amino acids: CASSQETGDYGYTF. For the CDR3, the DNA is TGTGCCAGCAGCCAAGAGACAGGAGACTATGGCTACACCTTC.

The V call is TRBV4-2, the J call TRBJ2-2; D may be TRBD1 or TRBD2 (6 bases each). CDR3 length: 15 residues. Germline loops: CDR1 LGHNA, CDR2 YNFKEQ. V lost 0 bases and J 6 bases, leaving 11 bases between the germline ends. The CDR3 DNA is TGTGCCAGCAGCCAAGAGCGTCGGGGGCCCGGGGAGCTGTTTTTT. Protein product: CASSQERRGPGELFF.

V is TRBV4-1 and J is TRBJ1-1; the D is unclear. The ends were cut back, 1 base at V and 2 bases at J, with 11 bases in the middle. The germline V gene encodes CDR1 MGHRA and CDR2 YSYEKL. The CDR3 has 15 residues. CDR3 in DNA: TGCGCCAGCAGCCAAGTGGGGATACTCAACACTGAAGCTTTCTTT. Protein: CASSQVGILNTEAFF.

This clonotype was seen a handful of times. The J gene is TRBJ2-3, the V gene TRBV6-4; the D gene is possibly TRBD2 (5 bases). The CDR3 consists of 14 residues. Germline CDR1 MRHNA, CDR2 SNTAGT. V gave up 4 bases and J gave up 4 bases, with 12 bases separating them. The CDR3 DNA reads TGTGCCAGCAGTGGCCGATCCGGGGCAGATACGCAGTATTTT. It encodes CASSGRSGADTQYF.

This clonotype was recorded many times. This sequence joins TRBV27 and TRBJ2-3; D is perhaps TRBD1 (6 bases). CDR1 and CDR2 (germline): MNHEY, SMNVEV (reference sequence). V lost 6 bases and J lost 6, with 28 bases in between. CDR3 length: 18 residues. In DNA form, the CDR3 reads TGTGCCAGCAGACTAGGATTGATCGCTAGCTCAGGGGTTGATACGCAGTATTTT. Translating it yields CASRLGLIASSGVDTQYF.